The 8 T cell receptor beta chains presented below share a single source sample, sequenced in a study of T cells in narcolepsy. Assay: immunoSEQ multiplex PCR; the TCRdb copy retains only in-frame clones and omits some. The sample has approximately 35,000 clones, 81% seen once. The specimen sequenced was memory (CD45RA-) CD4+ T cells from blood. The receptors come from a human donor in good health.

The V and J genes are TRBV6-5 and TRBJ2-3, with a weak D call TRBD1 (6 bases). Germline CDR1 reads MNHEY; CDR2 reads SVGAGI. The CDR3 sequence is 14 residues long. The CDR3 loop reads CATGQGGFTDTQYF. The CDR3 DNA sequence: TGTGCTACAGGGCAGGGCGGATTCACAGATACGCAGTATTTT.

This clone was counted a single time. The CDR3 DNA is TGTGCCAGCAGCTTGGCAGGGGATCAGCCCCAGCATTTT. This gives the protein CASSLAGDQPQHF. The V gene is TRBV5-6, the J gene TRBJ1-5; D perhaps matches TRBD1 (6 bases). Germline lookup yields CDR1 SGHDT and CDR2 YYEEEE. V was trimmed by 0 bases and J by 5 bases, leaving 6 bases between them. The CDR3 runs to 13 residues.

V is TRBV7-8 and J is TRBJ2-7, with unresolved D. V lost 4 bases and J 0 bases, leaving 10 bases between the germline ends. The CDR3 covers 14 residues. Germline loops: CDR1 SGHVS, CDR2 FQNEAQ. CDR3 DNA sequence: TGTGCCAGCAGCTACTATGTACGCTCCTACGAGCAGTACTTC. Translation: CASSYYVRSYEQYF.

V is TRBV27 and J is TRBJ1-1, with 12 positions matching TRBD1. The ends lost 5 bases at V and 7 bases at J; junction bases unmatched: 2. The CDR3 has 13 amino acids. The V gene's germline CDR1 is MNHEY and CDR2 SMNVEV (reference sequence). In DNA form, the CDR3 reads TGTGCCAGCAGTGGGACAGGGGGCGATGAAGCTTTCTTT. This codes for CASSGTGGDEAFF.

The table lists this clone with a few counts. The chain links TRBV23-1 to TRBJ1-2, with D tentatively TRBD1 (5 bases). Being an ORF, TRBV23-1 has a function that is uncertain. The CDR3 runs to 15 residues. The ends were cut back, 0 bases at V and 4 bases at J, with 12 bases in the middle. CDR3 in amino acids: CASSQSRGNTYGYTF. The CDR3 DNA reads TGCGCCAGCAGTCAATCTAGGGGAAACACCTATGGCTACACCTTC.

The V call is TRBV6-1, the J call TRBJ2-3; D possibly uses TRBD1 or TRBD2 (6 bases each). Germline V gives CDR1 MNHNS, CDR2 SASEGT. Trimming cost V 4 bases and J 1 base, with 15 bases left between them. The CDR3 runs 16 residues. Here the CDR3 DNA reads TGTGCCAGCAGTGGCCTCCCGGGGGCGGGCACAGATACGCAGTATTTT. This codes for CASSGLPGAGTDTQYF.

This clone was recorded a few times. This sequence joins TRBV11-1 and TRBJ2-5; TRBD2 agrees at 8 bases. The V and J ends lost 5 bases and 10 bases, in that order; junction bases with no gene match: 6. This CDR3 comprises 12 residues. Germline CDR1 SGHAT, CDR2 FQDESV (reference sequence). The CDR3 sequence: CASSTGGARQYF. In DNA, the CDR3 is TGTGCCAGCAGCACCGGGGGGGCCCGCCAGTACTTC.

The genes are TRBV19 and TRBJ2-1; 8 nucleotides match TRBD1. Germline V lookup: CDR1 LNHDA, CDR2 SQIVND (reference sequence). This CDR3 is built from 15 residues. The V and J ends lost 7 bases and 6 bases, in that order; junction bases with no gene match: 11. The CDR3 here is CASKVDRGLSNEQFF. The DNA of the CDR3 is TGTGCCAGTAAGGTAGACAGGGGATTAAGCAATGAGCAGTTCTTC.